This is a list of T cell receptor beta chains from one sample in a study of memory CD4+ T cells and cytomegalovirus serostatus. The assay was immunoSEQ multiplex PCR, and TCRdb's table has in-frame clones only and misses some. The sample shows 35,000 to 50,000 clones, more than 60% of them seen only once. The sample taken for sequencing was memory CD4+ T cells from blood. The receptors shown here come from an adult in good health and CMV-seronegative. Both conserved end residues are part of each CDR3. The D gene is left open where the match is weak. Size values are once, few and many counts, or a class for expanded clones, and some rows have none.

d_gene	j_gene	abundance	len	v_gene	CDR3nt	CDR3aa
.	TRBJ1-2	.	15	TRBV27	TGTGCCAGCAGTCCGCGGGGCGGGGGGTCGTATGGCTACACCTTC	CASSPRGGGSYGYTF
.	TRBJ2-5	.	16	TRBV7-6	TGTGCCAGCAGCTTAGAGGCTGGCTACACCCAAGAGACCCAGTACTTC	CASSLEAGYTQETQYF
.	TRBJ1-6	.	14	TRBV14	TGTGCCAGCAGCCAGGGACGGGAACTTTCACCCCTCCACTTT	CASSQGRELSPLHF
.	TRBJ2-7	.	13	TRBV10-3	TGTGCCATCAGTGAGCTGGCAGGAGGCGAGCAGTACTTC	CAISELAGGEQYF
TRBD1	TRBJ1-1	few	15	TRBV9	TGTGCCAGCAGCCCCCAGGACAGGGGGCTGACTGAAGCTTTCTTT	CASSPQDRGLTEAFF
TRBD1	TRBJ2-2	.	17	TRBV12-5	TGTGCTAGTGTCCTACACCTCGGGACAGGGTTATCCGGGGAGCTGTTTTTT	CASVLHLGTGLSGELFF
.	TRBJ2-7	.	14	TRBV6-6	TGTGCCAGCAGTTACTCAAAGAAGATCTACGAGCAGTACTTC	CASSYSKKIYEQYF
TRBD1	TRBJ1-1	once	15	TRBV9	TGTGCCAGCAGCGTAGAGGGACAGGGGAACACTGAAGCTTTCTTT	CASSVEGQGNTEAFF
.	TRBJ2-1	.	15	TRBV6-5	TGTGCCAGCAGAAAACAACAGCTTTCTTACAATGAGCAGTTCTTC	CASRKQQLSYNEQFF
.	TRBJ1-2	few	17	TRBV15	TGTGCCACCAGCAGAGATAAGGGGACACGAGCTAACTATGGCTACACCTTC	CATSRDKGTRANYGYTF
.	TRBJ1-1	once	15	TRBV6-6	TGTGCCAGCAGTTCGGGGCGCGGGAGGAGCACTGAAGCTTTCTTT	CASSSGRGRSTEAFF
TRBD2	TRBJ2-2	.	20	TRBV6-1	TGTGCCAGCAGTGAACGATGGTCGTGGGCGGGGGGCCGGAACACCGGGGAGCTGTTTTTT	CASSERWSWAGGRNTGELFF
TRBD2	TRBJ2-1	.	19	TRBV4-1	TGCGCCAGCAGCCAAGGAGGGTTGCTAGCGGGGGGGCGGGGCAATGAGCAGTTCTTC	CASSQGGLLAGGRGNEQFF
.	TRBJ2-1	.	13	TRBV25-1	TGTGCCAGCAGTGACCAAAATTGGAATGAGCAGTTCTTC	CASSDQNWNEQFF
.	TRBJ2-7	.	12	TRBV2	TGTGCCCGAGAGACGGCCAACTACGAGCAGTACTTC	CARETANYEQYF
TRBD2	TRBJ2-5	.	14	TRBV5-4	TGTGCCAGCAGGGGGACTAGCGGCGAGGAGACCCAGTACTTC	CASRGTSGEETQYF
.	TRBJ2-3	.	14	TRBV6-6	TGTGCCAGCAGTTACTCTTTTCGGGAGCCGAATCAGTATTTT	CASSYSFREPNQYF
TRBD1	TRBJ2-6	.	17	TRBV5-6	TGTGCCAGCAGCCGACAGGGGAGTAGGACTGGGGCCAACGTCCTGACTTTC	CASSRQGSRTGANVLTF
.	TRBJ1-4	.	15	TRBV7-2	TGTGCCAGCAGCTTAGCGGGAGGTTCGAATGAAAAACTGTTTTTT	CASSLAGGSNEKLFF
.	TRBJ2-3	.	14	TRBV7-9	TGTGCCAGCAGCTGGGATCTTGGAACAGATACGCAGTATTTT	CASSWDLGTDTQYF
.	TRBJ2-1	.	11	TRBV14	TGTGCCAGCAGCGTCAGGAATGAGCAGTTCTTC	CASSVRNEQFF
TRBD2	TRBJ2-1	.	16	TRBV10-3	TGTGCCATCAACACCCAACCCCAGCGGGGGGGCGGTGAGCAGTTCTTC	CAINTQPQRGGGEQFF
.	TRBJ1-3	.	15	TRBV4-1	TGCGCCAGCAGCCAAGATTTCGGGGTAGGACACACCATATATTTT	CASSQDFGVGHTIYF
.	TRBJ1-5	once	15	TRBV7-9	TGTGCCAGCGGGCCGCCGGGACGGGATCTTCAGCCCCAGCATTTT	CASGPPGRDLQPQHF
TRBD2	TRBJ2-1	once	15	TRBV18	TGTGCCAGCTCACCACCGATGGTAGCGGGGGGACAACTCTTCTTC	CASSPPMVAGGQLFF
.	TRBJ1-2	.	18	TRBV14	TGTGCCAGCAGCCAAGCCTCCAGGGTCTCGGGTCGGGACTATGGCTACACCTTC	CASSQASRVSGRDYGYTF
.	TRBJ2-3	medium-sized	16	TRBV4-1	TGCGCCAGCAGCCAAGATCAGCATCGCGGTGGGGATACGCAGTATTTT	CASSQDQHRGGDTQYF
.	TRBJ1-5	few	16	TRBV13	TGTGCCAGCAGCTTAGGCGGGGTAGGCAGCAATCAGCCCCAGCATTTT	CASSLGGVGSNQPQHF
TRBD1	TRBJ1-6	.	14	TRBV7-2	TGTGCCAGCAGCTCGGACAGGGTGCGTTCACCCCTCCACTTT	CASSSDRVRSPLHF
.	TRBJ1-3	.	17	TRBV6-1	TGTGCCAGCAGTGAATTTAGCGGGGGCTTCTCTGGAAACACCATATATTTT	CASSEFSGGFSGNTIYF
.	TRBJ2-7	.	15	TRBV5-1	TGCGCCAGCAGAATAGACAGCCCAACCTCCTACGAGCAGTACTTC	CASRIDSPTSYEQYF
TRBD1	TRBJ2-5	.	16	TRBV7-2	TGTGCCAGCAGCTTAAACGCACCGGGACAGGGAGAGACCCAGTACTTC	CASSLNAPGQGETQYF
TRBD1	TRBJ1-1	few	13	TRBV19	TGTGCCAGTAGTAACAGGGGAAGGACTGAAGCTTTCTTT	CASSNRGRTEAFF
TRBD1	TRBJ2-6	.	18	TRBV5-1	TGCGCCAGCAGCTTGGCCGGGACAGGGACCTCTGGGGCCAACGTCCTGACTTTC	CASSLAGTGTSGANVLTF
.	TRBJ1-2	.	13	TRBV18	TGTGCCAGCTCACAGGGCCCGAACTATGGCTACACCTTC	CASSQGPNYGYTF
.	TRBJ2-5	.	15	TRBV15	TGTGCCACCAGCAGGGGGAAAGGGACGGAGGAGACCCAGTACTTC	CATSRGKGTEETQYF
.	TRBJ1-5	.	12	TRBV2	TGTGCCAGCACTGGAAGGGGTCAGCCCCAGCATTTT	CASTGRGQPQHF
.	TRBJ1-1	.	15	TRBV28	TGTGCCAGCAGTGGGTTGGAGGGCGCGGACACTGAAGCTTTCTTT	CASSGLEGADTEAFF
.	TRBJ2-2	.	15	TRBV28	TGTGCCAGCAGGCTTGAGGGGCGGAACACCGGGGAGCTGTTTTTT	CASRLEGRNTGELFF
.	TRBJ2-5	.	14	TRBV7-9	TGTGCCAGCAGCTTTGGCAGGGTGGCAGAGACCCAGTACTTC	CASSFGRVAETQYF
.	TRBJ1-1	.	14	TRBV6-5	TGTGCCAGCAGTACCACACAGGGAGGTACTGAAGCTTTCTTT	CASSTTQGGTEAFF
.	TRBJ1-5	.	15	TRBV10-3	TGTGCCATCGCGGGGGGGGCAGGGAGCGGTCAGCCCCAGCATTTT	CAIAGGAGSGQPQHF
TRBD1	TRBJ2-7	.	14	TRBV5-1	TGCGCCGGCAAGACCGGGACAGGCGCCTACGAGCAGTACTTC	CAGKTGTGAYEQYF
.	TRBJ1-5	few	13	TRBV6-5	TGTGCCAGCAGTTTCCAGGCGGATCAGCCCCAGCATTTT	CASSFQADQPQHF
TRBD2	TRBJ2-1	.	18	TRBV5-1	TGCGCCAGCAGCGGTGATACTAGCGGGGGGACCACGGTCCATGAGCAGTTCTTC	CASSGDTSGGTTVHEQFF
.	TRBJ1-1	few	13	TRBV6-6	TGTGCCAGCAGTCAAACTCCCAACACTGAAGCTTTCTTT	CASSQTPNTEAFF
.	TRBJ2-7	.	13	TRBV5-4	TGTGCCAGCAGCTTGGATCAGGGGACCGAGCAGTACTTC	CASSLDQGTEQYF
.	TRBJ2-7	.	12	TRBV2	TGTGCCACCGGGACGGAAGCCTACGAGCAGTACTTC	CATGTEAYEQYF
.	TRBJ1-1	.	16	TRBV7-6	TGTGCCAGCAGCTTGGGCCCCCGAGCCCCGAACACTGAAGCTTTCTTT	CASSLGPRAPNTEAFF
.	TRBJ2-3	.	14	TRBV11-2	TGTGCCAGCAGCTTACGCCCGGGCGCAGGTACGCAGTATTTT	CASSLRPGAGTQYF
.	TRBJ2-5	.	16	TRBV5-4	TGTGCCAGCAGCTTAGGTGTAGACAGGCTACAAGAGACCCAGTACTTC	CASSLGVDRLQETQYF